A single sample is the source of the 17 T cell receptor beta chains below, sequenced in a study of T cells after yellow fever vaccination. From the 5' RACE reads, TCRdb called clonotypes with MiXCR, one entry per CDR3 protein. The data show approximately 550,000 distinct CDR3 sequences, 19% seen once. This specimen was PBMCs, taken 15 days after the yellow fever booster vaccination. The receptors stem from a man under 40 who received the YFV17D yellow fever vaccine.

This clonotype was recorded a few times. This rearrangement joins TRBV7-2 to TRBJ2-5; 7 bases agree with TRBD1. The CDR3 is 13 residues long. Germline-derived CDR1 and CDR2 are SGHTA and FQGNSA. After removal of 4 bases from V and 6 bases from J, the junction contained 5 bases not matched to a gene. This chain's CDR3 is CASSSTGVKTQYF. For the CDR3, the DNA is TGTGCCAGCAGCTCCACAGGGGTGAAGACCCAGTACTTC.

This clonotype was seen only a few times. This chain links TRBV5-1 with TRBJ2-7, with D possibly matching TRBD2 (5 bases). CDR1 SGHRS and CDR2 YFSETQ come from the germline V gene. The CDR3 contains 16 residues. V gave up 1 base and J gave up 0 bases, with 14 bases separating them. CDR3 DNA sequence: TGCGCCAGCAGCTTGCGAAGCGGTCGAAGCTCCTACGAGCAGTACTTC. Its translation is CASSLRSGRSSYEQYF.

Only a few counts were recorded for this clonotype. The rearrangement uses TRBV9 and TRBJ2-1; D is unclear. CDR1 SGDLS and CDR2 YYNGEE come from the germline V gene. Between the trimmed V and J ends, which lost 0 bases and 4 bases, there was a span of 14 bases. CDR3 length equals 16 residues. The CDR3 region is CASSVDMAPLYNEQFF. CDR3 bases: TGTGCCAGCAGCGTAGATATGGCTCCCCTATACAATGAGCAGTTCTTC.

Here the CDR3 DNA reads TGTGCCAGCAGCTTCTCGACTGATACAGATACGCAGTATTTT. The encoded protein is CASSFSTDTDTQYF. The rearrangement joins TRBV5-4 to TRBJ2-3, with no clear D. The CDR3 is made up of 14 amino acids. CDR1 and CDR2 (germline): SGHNT, YYREEE (reference sequence). V was shortened by 2 bases and J by 3 bases, with 10 bases between the two germline ends.

The chain uses TRBV28 and TRBJ2-1, with TRBD2 identical over 8 bases. Trimming removed 3 bases from V and 6 bases from J; junction bases left unmatched: 16. Germline V gene data show CDR1 as MDHEN and CDR2 as SYDVKM. This CDR3 region has 18 residues. The CDR3 coding sequence is TGTGCCAGCAGTTTCGACCTATTCTTTCGGGAGGGATTCAATGAGCAGTTCTTC. It is translated as CASSFDLFFREGFNEQFF.

V is TRBV12-3 or TRBV12-4 and J is TRBJ2-3, with TRBD1 identical over 7 bases. The CDR3 is 15 amino acids. V lost 7 bases and J lost 3; bases outside the gene matches: 10. The CDR3 loop reads CASNPRTGLTDTQYF. Written as DNA, the CDR3 is TGTGCCAGCAACCCTAGGACAGGACTTACAGATACGCAGTATTTT.

This chain joins TRBV12-3 or TRBV12-4 and TRBJ1-1; possibly TRBD1 for D (6 bases). CDR3 length: 13 residues. The germline V and J ends were trimmed by 10 bases and 1 base, with 13 bases remaining between them. In DNA, the CDR3 is TGTGCCATCATTCTGACAGGGAACACTGAAGCTTTCTTT. It codes for CAIILTGNTEAFF.

V gene TRBV12-3 or TRBV12-4 combines with J gene TRBJ2-5, with D uncertain. The CDR3 has 15 amino acids. The ends were cut back, 3 bases at V and 5 bases at J, with 16 bases in the middle. CDR3 sequence reads: CASSLGGAREETQYF. The CDR3 DNA is TGTGCCAGCAGTTTGGGCGGAGCCCGCGAGGAGACCCAGTACTTC.

The chain links TRBV10-1 to TRBJ2-7, with D possibly matching TRBD2 (5 bases). V was clipped by 3 bases and J by 4 bases, with 13 bases between them. The CDR3 sequence is 14 residues long. Germline V gene lookup returns CDR1 WNHNN and CDR2 SYGVQD (reference sequence). In nucleotides, the CDR3 is TGCGCCAGCAGTGAACTGGACTCACCGTACGAGCAGTACTTC. This sequence encodes CASSELDSPYEQYF.

The chain uses TRBV6-1 and TRBJ2-1; weak D call: TRBD2 (6 bases). CDR1 and CDR2 from the germline V gene are MNHNS and SASEGT. Between the trimmed V and J ends, which lost 6 bases and 7 bases, there was a span of 19 bases. This CDR3 is 15 amino acids long. CDR3 in DNA: TGTGCCAGCAGCCCCTCCCGGGGACTTGGGAATGAGCAGTTCTTC. As protein: CASSPSRGLGNEQFF.

The rearrangement links TRBV7-9 to TRBJ2-5; 9 bases align to TRBD2. V dropped 5 bases and J dropped 4; count of bases not matched to a gene: 11. From germline, CDR1 is SEHNR and CDR2 FQNEAQ (reference sequence). CDR3 length: 16 residues. CDR3 in DNA: TGTGCCAGCAGCACCCACCCTGGCGGGAGGGCAGAGACCCAGTACTTC. The encoded protein is CASSTHPGGRAETQYF.

This clonotype has more than one count but fewer than ten. V and J are TRBV20-1 and TRBJ2-7; TRBD1 agrees at 8 bases. Germline loops: CDR1 DFQATT, CDR2 SNEGSKA (reference sequence). V was clipped by 4 bases and J by 3 bases; unmatched bases: 8. The CDR3 length is 14 residues. Here the CDR3 DNA reads TGCAGTGCTATACCGGACAGGGCCCTCTACGAGCAGTACTTC. Amino acids: CSAIPDRALYEQYF.

The chain links TRBV28 to TRBJ2-7, with 7 nucleotides matching TRBD2. Germline V CDR1 and CDR2: MDHEN, SYDVKM. The CDR3 extends over 15 amino acids. Germline trimming cut 7 bases from V and 4 bases from J; bases unmatched to any gene: 13. The CDR3 DNA reads as TGTGCCAGCACCACCCTTGGCGGGAGTTTTTACGAGCAGTACTTC. Protein sequence: CASTTLGGSFYEQYF.

The chain employs TRBV20-1 and TRBJ2-3; TRBD2 matches 12 bases. With 6 bases clipped from V and 4 bases from J, the junction kept 11 bases outside the gene matches. The CDR3 consists of 16 residues. Germline V gene sequence: CDR1 DFQATT, CDR2 SNEGSKA (reference sequence). The CDR3 here is CSALTLAGGGPDTQYF. The DNA of the CDR3 is TGCAGTGCGCTCACCCTAGCGGGAGGGGGCCCAGATACGCAGTATTTT.

This chain connects TRBV5-1 to TRBJ2-2; 11 bases map to TRBD2. Germline CDR1 is SGHRS and CDR2 is YFSETQ. This CDR3 region has 16 residues. V lost 1 base, J lost 5 bases, and 4 bases stayed unmatched. CDR3 in amino acids: CASSLPRTSGTGELFF. As DNA, the CDR3 is TGCGCCAGCAGCTTGCCTAGGACTAGCGGGACCGGGGAGCTGTTTTTT.

V usage is TRBV12-3 or TRBV12-4 and J usage is TRBJ2-7, with 7 bases that match TRBD1. V shed 6 bases, J shed 0 bases, and the junction held 8 bases outside the gene matches. This CDR3 is built from 15 residues. The CDR3 DNA sequence: TGTGCCAGCAGCAACAGGGGCGTTAGCTCCTACGAGCAGTACTTC. It yields the protein CASSNRGVSSYEQYF.

This clonotype was recorded a few times. This sequence joins TRBV20-1 and TRBJ2-1; D call uncertain. The CDR3 runs 13 residues. Germline V gene data show CDR1 as DFQATT and CDR2 as SNEGSKA (reference sequence). Trimming removed 1 base from V and 4 bases from J, with 8 bases in between. The CDR3 nucleotides read TGCAGTGCTAGAGGTGGGGAATACAATGAGCAGTTCTTC. Its protein is CSARGGEYNEQFF.